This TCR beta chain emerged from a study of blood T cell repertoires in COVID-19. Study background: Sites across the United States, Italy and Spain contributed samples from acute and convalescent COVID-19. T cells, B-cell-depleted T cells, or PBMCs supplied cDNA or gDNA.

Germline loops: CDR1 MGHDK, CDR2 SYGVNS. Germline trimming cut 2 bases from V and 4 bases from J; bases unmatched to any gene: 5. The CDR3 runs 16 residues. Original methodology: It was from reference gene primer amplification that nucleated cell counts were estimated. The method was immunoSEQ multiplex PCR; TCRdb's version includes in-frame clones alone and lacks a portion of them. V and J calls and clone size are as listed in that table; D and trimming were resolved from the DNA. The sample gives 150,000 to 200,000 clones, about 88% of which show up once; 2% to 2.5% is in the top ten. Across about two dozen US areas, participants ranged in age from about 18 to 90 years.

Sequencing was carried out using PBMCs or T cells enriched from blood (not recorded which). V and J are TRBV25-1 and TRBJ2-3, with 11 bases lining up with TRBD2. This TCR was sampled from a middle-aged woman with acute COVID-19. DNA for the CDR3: TGTGCCAGCAGTGAAGGTAGCGGGGGGGCCGCAGATACGCAGTATTTT. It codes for CASSEGSGGAADTQYF.